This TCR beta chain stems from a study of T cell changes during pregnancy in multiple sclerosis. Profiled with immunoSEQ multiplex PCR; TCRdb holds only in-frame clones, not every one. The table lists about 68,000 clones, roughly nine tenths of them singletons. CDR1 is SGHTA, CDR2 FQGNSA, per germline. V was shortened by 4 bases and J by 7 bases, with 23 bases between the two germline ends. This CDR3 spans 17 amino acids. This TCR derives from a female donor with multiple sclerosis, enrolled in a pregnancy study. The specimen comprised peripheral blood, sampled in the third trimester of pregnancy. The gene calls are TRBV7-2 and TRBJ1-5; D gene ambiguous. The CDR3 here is CASSSQRGGKGEQPQHF. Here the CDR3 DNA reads TGTGCCAGCAGCTCCCAAAGAGGAGGGAAAGGAGAACAGCCCCAGCATTTT. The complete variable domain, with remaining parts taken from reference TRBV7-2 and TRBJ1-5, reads GAGVSQSPSNKVTEKGKDVELRCDPISGHTALYWYRQSLGQGLEFLIYFQGNSAPDKSGLPSDRFSAERTGGSVSTLTIQRTQQEDSAVYLCASSSQRGGKGEQPQHFGDGTRLSIL.